The 14 T cell receptor beta chains below all came from one sample that was sequenced in a study of cytomegalovirus exposure and HLA in healthy donors. With 60 Vbeta and 13 Jbeta primers, the PCR was carried out. This table comes from immunoSEQ multiplex PCR, and its TCRdb copy is limited to in-frame clones, with some not included. The data show 85,000 to 130,000 clones, roughly three quarters seen once. Sequencing was done on a sample of PBMCs. All receptors come from a female donor in good health and CMV-seropositive.

V is TRBV11-3 and J is TRBJ1-1; D is possibly TRBD1 (5 bases). Trimming stripped 0 bases from V and 5 bases from J, with 13 bases between. Germline CDR1 is SGHNT and CDR2 is YENEEA. CDR3 length equals 15 residues. The CDR3 loop reads CASSLDHQGGTEAFF. The DNA of the CDR3 is TGTGCCAGCAGCTTAGATCACCAGGGTGGAACTGAAGCTTTCTTT.

The table lists this clone with a count of one. V usage is TRBV29-1 and J usage is TRBJ1-4; TRBD1 might be the D (5 bases). V gave up 6 bases and J gave up 10 bases, with 15 bases separating them. This CDR3 region has 12 residues. The germline gives CDR1 SQVTM, CDR2 ANQGSEA. The CDR3 region has the DNA TGCAGCGTGAGGGGAGTGGGGGGAAAACTGTTTTTT. This translates into CSVRGVGGKLFF.

The J gene is TRBJ1-1, the V gene TRBV6-5; D uncertain. Germline V gene sequence: CDR1 MNHEY, CDR2 SVGAGI. V shed 2 bases and J shed 1 base, with 5 bases lying between them. This CDR3 spans 13 amino acids. This CDR3 reads CASSYDSNTEAFF. CDR3 sequence (DNA): TGTGCCAGCAGTTACGACTCGAACACTGAAGCTTTCTTT.

The chain carries TRBV6-5 and TRBJ2-5; D may be TRBD1 (5 bases). V was trimmed by 4 bases and J by 0 bases, leaving 15 bases between them. The germline V gene has CDR1 MNHEY and CDR2 SVGAGI. This CDR3 region has 16 residues. In DNA form, the CDR3 reads TGTGCCAGCAGTTCGACTCCAACAGGACACCAAGAGACCCAGTACTTC. Translated: CASSSTPTGHQETQYF.

This sequence joins TRBV15 and TRBJ1-1; D may be TRBD1 (6 bases). CDR3 length equals 13 residues. In germline, CDR1 is LNHNV, CDR2 YYDKDF (reference sequence). Trimming removed 7 bases from V and 4 bases from J, with 13 bases in between. CDR3 sequence: CATNNRVSTEAFF. The DNA for the CDR3 is TGTGCCACCAACAACAGGGTGAGCACTGAAGCTTTCTTT.

The chain has TRBV2 and TRBJ2-1; 7 nucleotides align to TRBD2. V gave up 5 bases and J gave up 1 base; unmatched junction bases: 8. This CDR3 contains 16 residues. The germline V gene has CDR1 SNHLY and CDR2 FYNNEI. In DNA, the CDR3 is TGTGCCAGCAGTCCTTTGGGGGGGTTATCCTACAATGAGCAGTTCTTC. Translated, it gives CASSPLGGLSYNEQFF.

This clone was detected once. This sequence joins TRBV6-1 and TRBJ1-6; possibly TRBD1 for D (5 bases). The CDR3 length is 16 residues. From germline, CDR1 is MNHNS and CDR2 SASEGT. Trimming left V 0 bases short and J 10 bases short, with 16 bases between. The CDR3 loop is CASSEAPAGLRSPLHF. DNA of the CDR3: TGTGCCAGCAGTGAAGCGCCCGCAGGGCTGAGATCACCCCTCCACTTT.

This sequence joins TRBV6-1 and TRBJ2-1; a possible D gene is TRBD1 (5 bases). V dropped 2 bases and J dropped 2 bases, with 10 bases sitting between them. The length of the CDR3 is 15 residues. Germline assignment: CDR1 MNHNS and CDR2 SASEGT. CDR3: CASSELRVTYNEQFF. The DNA for the CDR3 is TGTGCCAGCAGTGAACTCAGGGTGACCTACAATGAGCAGTTCTTC.

The chain uses TRBV7-7 and TRBJ2-5, with 10 nucleotides matching TRBD1. There are 15 residues in the CDR3. V lost 4 bases, J lost 10 bases, and 12 bases stayed unmatched. CDR1 SSHAT and CDR2 FNYEAQ come from the germline V gene (reference sequence). CDR3 sequence: CASSSDRGVTEDQYF. CDR3 nucleotides: TGTGCCAGCAGCTCGGACAGGGGGGTCACCGAAGACCAGTACTTC. Supplemented by reference TRBV7-7 and TRBJ2-5, the full variable domain reads GAGVSQSPRYKVTKRGQDVTLRCDPISSHATLYWYQQALGQGPEFLTYFNYEAQPDKSGLPSDRFSAERPEGSISTLTIQRTEQRDSAMYRCASSSDRGVTEDQYFGPGTRLLVL.

The chain has TRBV27 and TRBJ2-1, with D perhaps matching TRBD1 (6 bases). V was clipped by 5 bases and J by 0 bases, with 17 bases between them. Germline values: CDR1 MNHEY, CDR2 SMNVEV (reference sequence). The CDR3 runs to 17 residues. CDR3 residues: CASSLSRDKSSYNEQFF. Written as DNA, the CDR3 is TGTGCCAGCAGTCTCTCCCGGGACAAGAGCTCCTACAATGAGCAGTTCTTC.

The gene calls are TRBV30 and TRBJ2-5, with TRBD1 matching 7 bases. This CDR3 comprises 16 residues. CDR1 GTSNPN and CDR2 SVGIG come from the germline V gene (reference sequence). The V and J ends lost 4 bases and 2 bases, in that order; junction bases with no gene match: 13. DNA of the CDR3: TGTGCCTGGACTCCCAAGGGGGCAGGGCGACAAGAGACCCAGTACTTC. Amino acid sequence: CAWTPKGAGRQETQYF.

The V call is TRBV27, the J call TRBJ1-3; D is undetermined. The CDR3 length is 17 residues. CDR1 and CDR2 (germline): MNHEY, SMNVEV (reference sequence). V was clipped by 5 bases and J by 4 bases, with 21 bases between them. The CDR3 DNA sequence: TGTGCCAGCAGTGCCCGGGCTACCCTAGCGACGGGAAACACCATATATTTT. Residues: CASSARATLATGNTIYF.

The rearrangement uses TRBV4-3 and TRBJ1-3, with D perhaps TRBD1 (6 bases). Trimming removed 5 bases from V and 0 bases from J, with 11 bases in between. This CDR3 has 15 amino acids. Germline V gene data show CDR1 as LGHNA and CDR2 as YSLEER. The CDR3 sequence is CASSYQGPSGNTIYF. DNA of the CDR3: TGCGCCAGCAGCTACCAGGGGCCCTCTGGAAACACCATATATTTT.

This chain uses TRBV7-8 with TRBJ2-7; D might be TRBD1 (6 bases). The CDR3 is 15 amino acids. Germline V CDR1 and CDR2: SGHVS, FQNEAQ. V was shortened by 1 base and J by 0 bases, with 10 bases between the two germline ends. The DNA for the CDR3 is TGTGCCAGCAGCTTAGGTACAGGGCTCTCCTACGAGCAGTACTTC. This codes for CASSLGTGLSYEQYF.